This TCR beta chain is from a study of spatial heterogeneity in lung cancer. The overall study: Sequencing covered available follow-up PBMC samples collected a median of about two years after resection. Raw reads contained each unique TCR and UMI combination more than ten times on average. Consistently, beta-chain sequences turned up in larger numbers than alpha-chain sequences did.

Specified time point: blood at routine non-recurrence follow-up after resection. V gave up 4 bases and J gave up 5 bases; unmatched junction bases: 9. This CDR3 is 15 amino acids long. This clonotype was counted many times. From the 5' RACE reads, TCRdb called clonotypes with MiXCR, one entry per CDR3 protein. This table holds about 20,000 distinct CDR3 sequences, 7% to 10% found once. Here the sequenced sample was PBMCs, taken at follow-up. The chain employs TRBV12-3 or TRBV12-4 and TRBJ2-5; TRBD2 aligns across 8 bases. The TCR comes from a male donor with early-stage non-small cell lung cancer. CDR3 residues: CASSSGLGGRETQYF. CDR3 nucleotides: TGTGCCAGCAGTTCGGGACTAGGGGGGCGGGAGACCCAGTACTTC.